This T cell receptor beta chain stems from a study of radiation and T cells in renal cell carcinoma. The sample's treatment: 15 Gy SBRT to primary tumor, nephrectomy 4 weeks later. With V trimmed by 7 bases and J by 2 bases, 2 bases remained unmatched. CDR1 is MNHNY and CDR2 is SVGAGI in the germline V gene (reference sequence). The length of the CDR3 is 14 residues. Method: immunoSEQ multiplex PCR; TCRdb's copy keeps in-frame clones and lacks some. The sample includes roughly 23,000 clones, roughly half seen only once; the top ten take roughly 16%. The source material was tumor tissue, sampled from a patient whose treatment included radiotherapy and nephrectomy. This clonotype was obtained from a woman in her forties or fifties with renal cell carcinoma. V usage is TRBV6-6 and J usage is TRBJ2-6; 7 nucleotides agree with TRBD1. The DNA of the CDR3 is TGTGCCAGCAATGACAGGGCTGGGGCCAACGTCCTGACTTTC. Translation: CASNDRAGANVLTF.